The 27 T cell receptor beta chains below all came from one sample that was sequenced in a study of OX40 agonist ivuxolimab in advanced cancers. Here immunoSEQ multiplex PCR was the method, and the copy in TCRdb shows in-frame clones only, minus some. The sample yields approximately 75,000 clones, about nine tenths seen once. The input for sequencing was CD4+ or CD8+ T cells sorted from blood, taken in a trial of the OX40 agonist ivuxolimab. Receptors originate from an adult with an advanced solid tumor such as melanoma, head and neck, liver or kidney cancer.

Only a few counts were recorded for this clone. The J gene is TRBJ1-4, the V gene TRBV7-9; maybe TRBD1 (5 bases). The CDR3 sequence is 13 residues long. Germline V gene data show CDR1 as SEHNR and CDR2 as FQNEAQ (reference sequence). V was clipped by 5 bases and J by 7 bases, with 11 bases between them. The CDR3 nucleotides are TGTGCCAGCAGCATCGGGGGTGCTGAAAAACTGTTTTTT. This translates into CASSIGGAEKLFF.

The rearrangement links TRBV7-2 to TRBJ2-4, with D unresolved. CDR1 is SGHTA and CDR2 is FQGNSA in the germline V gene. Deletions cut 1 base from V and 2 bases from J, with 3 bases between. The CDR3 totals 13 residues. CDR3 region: CASSLGPKNIQYF. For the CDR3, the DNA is TGTGCCAGCAGCTTAGGTCCCAAAAACATTCAGTACTTC.

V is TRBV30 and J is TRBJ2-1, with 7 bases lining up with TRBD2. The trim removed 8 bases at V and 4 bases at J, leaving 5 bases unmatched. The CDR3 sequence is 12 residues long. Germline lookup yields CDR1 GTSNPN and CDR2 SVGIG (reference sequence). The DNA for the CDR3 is TGTGCCGGGCTGGGACTATACAATGAGCAGTTCTTC. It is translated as CAGLGLYNEQFF.

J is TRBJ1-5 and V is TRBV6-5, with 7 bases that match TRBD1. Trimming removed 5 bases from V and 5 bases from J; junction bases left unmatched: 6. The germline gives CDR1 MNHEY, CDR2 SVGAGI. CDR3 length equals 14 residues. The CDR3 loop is CASSPRQGDQPQHF. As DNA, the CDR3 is TGTGCCAGCAGTCCTCGACAGGGTGATCAGCCCCAGCATTTT.

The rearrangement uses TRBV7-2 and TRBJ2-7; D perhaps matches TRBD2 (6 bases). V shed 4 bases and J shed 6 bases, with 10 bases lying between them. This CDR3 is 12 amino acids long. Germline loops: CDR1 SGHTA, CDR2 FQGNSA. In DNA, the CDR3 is TGTGCCAGCAGCTCGTATAGCGGCGAGCAGTACTTC. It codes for CASSSYSGEQYF.

For the CDR3, the DNA is TGTGCCAGCAGTGAATTGTTGGGACAGGGTTGGAACATTCAGTACTTC. This gives the protein CASSELLGQGWNIQYF. The gene calls are TRBV2 and TRBJ2-4; TRBD1 matches 9 bases. After removal of 2 bases from V and 7 bases from J, the junction contained 9 bases not matched to a gene. From germline, CDR1 is SNHLY and CDR2 FYNNEI. CDR3 length: 16 amino acids.

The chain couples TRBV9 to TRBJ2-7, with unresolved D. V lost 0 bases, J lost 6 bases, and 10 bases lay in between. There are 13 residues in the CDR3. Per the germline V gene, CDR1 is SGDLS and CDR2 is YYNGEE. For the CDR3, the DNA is TGTGCCAGCAGCGTAGTTCCGGGTCTCGAGCAGTACTTC. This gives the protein CASSVVPGLEQYF.

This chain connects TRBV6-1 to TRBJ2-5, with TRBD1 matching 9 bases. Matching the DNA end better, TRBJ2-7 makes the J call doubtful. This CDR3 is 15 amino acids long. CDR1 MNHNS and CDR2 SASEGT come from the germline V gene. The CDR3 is CASSEPGQGSYEQYF. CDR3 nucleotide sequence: TGTGCCAGCAGTGAACCGGGACAGGGTTCCTACGAGCAGTACTTC.

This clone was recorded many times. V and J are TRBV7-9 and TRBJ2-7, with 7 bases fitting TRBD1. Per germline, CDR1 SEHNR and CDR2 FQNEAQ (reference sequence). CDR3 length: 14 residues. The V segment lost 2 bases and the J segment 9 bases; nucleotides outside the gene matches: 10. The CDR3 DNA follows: TGTGCCAGCAGCTTATCAGGGACAGAGGGGACGCAGTACTTC. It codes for CASSLSGTEGTQYF.

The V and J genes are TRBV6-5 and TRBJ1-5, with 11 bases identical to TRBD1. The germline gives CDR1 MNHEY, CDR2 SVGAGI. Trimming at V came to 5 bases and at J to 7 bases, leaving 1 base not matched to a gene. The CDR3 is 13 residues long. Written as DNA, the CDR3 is TGTGCCAGCAGTCGGACAGGGGGCCAGCCCCAGCATTTT. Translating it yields CASSRTGGQPQHF.

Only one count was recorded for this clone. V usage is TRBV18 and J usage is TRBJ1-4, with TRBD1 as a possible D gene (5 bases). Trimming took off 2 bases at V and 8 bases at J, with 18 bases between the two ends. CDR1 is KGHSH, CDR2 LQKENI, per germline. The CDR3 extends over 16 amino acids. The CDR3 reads CASSPTGAGPREKLFF. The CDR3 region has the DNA TGTGCCAGCTCACCAACCGGGGCAGGGCCGCGCGAAAAACTGTTTTTT.

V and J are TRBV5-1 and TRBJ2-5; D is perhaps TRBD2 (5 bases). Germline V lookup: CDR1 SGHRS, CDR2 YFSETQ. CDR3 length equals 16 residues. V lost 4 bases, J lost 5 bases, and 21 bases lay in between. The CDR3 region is CASSPLGTLTGETQYF. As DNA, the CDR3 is TGCGCCAGCAGCCCCTTGGGCACACTAACGGGGGAGACCCAGTACTTC.

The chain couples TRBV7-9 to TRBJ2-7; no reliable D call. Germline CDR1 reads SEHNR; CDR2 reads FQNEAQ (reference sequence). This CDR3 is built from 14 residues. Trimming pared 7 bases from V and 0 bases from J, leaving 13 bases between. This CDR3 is CASTSGVYSYEQYF. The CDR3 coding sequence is TGTGCCAGCACCTCTGGTGTATACTCCTACGAGCAGTACTTC.

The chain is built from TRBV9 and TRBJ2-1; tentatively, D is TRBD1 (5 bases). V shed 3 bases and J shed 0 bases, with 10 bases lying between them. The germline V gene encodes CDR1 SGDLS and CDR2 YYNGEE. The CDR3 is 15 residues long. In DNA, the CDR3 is TGTGCCAGCAGCGAACAGGCGAGCTCCTACAATGAGCAGTTCTTC. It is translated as CASSEQASSYNEQFF.

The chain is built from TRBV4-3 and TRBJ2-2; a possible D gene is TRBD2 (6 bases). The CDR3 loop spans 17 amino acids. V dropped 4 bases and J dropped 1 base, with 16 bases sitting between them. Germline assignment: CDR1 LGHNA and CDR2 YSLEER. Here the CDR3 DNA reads TGCGCCAGCAGCCTCACCGGAGGGGCCGGGAACACCGGGGAGCTGTTTTTT. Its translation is CASSLTGGAGNTGELFF.

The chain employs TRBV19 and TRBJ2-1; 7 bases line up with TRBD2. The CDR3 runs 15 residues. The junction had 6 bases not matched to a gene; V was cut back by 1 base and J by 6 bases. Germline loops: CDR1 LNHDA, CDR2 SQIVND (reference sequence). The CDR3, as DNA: TGTGCCAGTAGTATAGTGGCTAGCGGACTCAATGAGCAGTTCTTC. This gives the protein CASSIVASGLNEQFF. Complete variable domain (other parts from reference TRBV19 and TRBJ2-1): DGGITQSPKYLFRKEGQNVTLSCEQNLNHDAMYWYRQDPGQGLRLIYYSQIVNDFQKGDIAEGYSVSREKKESFPLTVTSAQKNPTAFYLCASSIVASGLNEQFFGPGTRLTVL.

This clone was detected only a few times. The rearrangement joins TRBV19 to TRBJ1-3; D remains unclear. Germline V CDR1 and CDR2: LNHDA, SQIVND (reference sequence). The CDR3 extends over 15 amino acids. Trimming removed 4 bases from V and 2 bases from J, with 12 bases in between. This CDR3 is CASSRNRVAGNTIYF. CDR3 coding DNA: TGTGCCAGTAGTAGAAATCGGGTGGCTGGAAACACCATATATTTT.

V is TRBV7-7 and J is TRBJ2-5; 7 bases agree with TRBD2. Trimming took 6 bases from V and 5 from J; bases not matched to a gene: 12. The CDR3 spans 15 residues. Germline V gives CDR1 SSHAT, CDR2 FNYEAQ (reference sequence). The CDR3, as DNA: TGTGCCAGCAGTCTGTCTGGGGGGGTCGGGGAGACCCAGTACTTC. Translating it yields CASSLSGGVGETQYF.

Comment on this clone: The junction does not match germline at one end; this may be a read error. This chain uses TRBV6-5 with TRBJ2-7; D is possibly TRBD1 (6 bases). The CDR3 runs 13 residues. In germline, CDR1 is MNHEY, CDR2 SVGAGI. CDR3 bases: TGTGCCAGCAGTTCACAGGGCTGGGGATCTAGGGTATTC. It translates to CASSSQGWGSRVF.

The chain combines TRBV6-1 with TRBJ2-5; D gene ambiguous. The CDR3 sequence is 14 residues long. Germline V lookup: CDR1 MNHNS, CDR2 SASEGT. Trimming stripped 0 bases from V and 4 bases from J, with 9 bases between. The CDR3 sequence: CASSEAPGSETQYF. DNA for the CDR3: TGTGCCAGCAGTGAAGCTCCGGGTTCAGAGACCCAGTACTTC.

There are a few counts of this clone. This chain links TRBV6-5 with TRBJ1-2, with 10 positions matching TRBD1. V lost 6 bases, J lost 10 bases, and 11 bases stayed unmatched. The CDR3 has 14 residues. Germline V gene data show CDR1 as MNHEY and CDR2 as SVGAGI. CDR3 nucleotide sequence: TGTGCCAGCAGGACCGGGACAGGGGATTCCGACTACACCTTC. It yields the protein CASRTGTGDSDYTF.

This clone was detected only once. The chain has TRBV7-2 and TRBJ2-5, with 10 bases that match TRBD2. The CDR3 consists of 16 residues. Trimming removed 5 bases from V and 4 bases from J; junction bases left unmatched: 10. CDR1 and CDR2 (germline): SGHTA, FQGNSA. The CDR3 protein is CASSPTLAGGTETQYF. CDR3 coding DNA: TGTGCCAGCAGCCCTACTTTAGCGGGGGGAACAGAGACCCAGTACTTC. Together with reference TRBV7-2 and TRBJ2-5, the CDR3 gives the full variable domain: GAGVSQSPSNKVTEKGKDVELRCDPISGHTALYWYRQSLGQGLEFLIYFQGNSAPDKSGLPSDRFSAERTGGSVSTLTIQRTQQEDSAVYLCASSPTLAGGTETQYFGPGTRLLVL.

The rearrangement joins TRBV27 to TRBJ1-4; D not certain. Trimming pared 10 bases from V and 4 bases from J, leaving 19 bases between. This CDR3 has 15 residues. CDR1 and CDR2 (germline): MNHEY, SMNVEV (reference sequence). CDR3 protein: CATAKGTELNEKLFF. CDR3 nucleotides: TGTGCCACTGCTAAGGGCACCGAACTTAATGAAAAACTGTTTTTT.

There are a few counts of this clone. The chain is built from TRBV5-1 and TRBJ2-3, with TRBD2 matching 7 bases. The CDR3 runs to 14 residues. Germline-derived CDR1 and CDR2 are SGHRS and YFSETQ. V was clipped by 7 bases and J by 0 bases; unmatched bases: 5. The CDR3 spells CASDPGLSTDTQYF. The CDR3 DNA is TGCGCCAGCGACCCGGGACTAAGCACAGATACGCAGTATTTT.

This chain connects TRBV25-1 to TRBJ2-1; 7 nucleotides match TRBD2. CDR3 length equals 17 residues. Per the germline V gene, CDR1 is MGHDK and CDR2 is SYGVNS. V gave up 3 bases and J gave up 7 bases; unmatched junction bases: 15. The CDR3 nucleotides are TGTGCCAGCAGTGACCGTTTCAGCGGGAAGGATGGAAATGAGCAGTTCTTC. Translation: CASSDRFSGKDGNEQFF. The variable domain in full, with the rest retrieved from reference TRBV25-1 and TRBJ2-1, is EADIYQTPRYLVIGTGKKITLECSQTMGHDKMYWYQQDPGMELHLIHYSYGVNSTEKGDLSSESTVSRIRTEHFPLTLESARPSHTSQYLCASSDRFSGKDGNEQFFGPGTRLTVL.

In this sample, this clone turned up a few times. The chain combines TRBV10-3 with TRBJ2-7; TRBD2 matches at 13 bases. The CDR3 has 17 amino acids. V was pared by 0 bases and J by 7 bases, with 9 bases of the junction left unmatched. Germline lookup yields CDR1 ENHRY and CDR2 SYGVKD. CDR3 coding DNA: TGTGCCATCAGTGAGTCGCTACTAGCGGGAGGGCCCCGGGAGCAGTACTTC. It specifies CAISESLLAGGPREQYF.

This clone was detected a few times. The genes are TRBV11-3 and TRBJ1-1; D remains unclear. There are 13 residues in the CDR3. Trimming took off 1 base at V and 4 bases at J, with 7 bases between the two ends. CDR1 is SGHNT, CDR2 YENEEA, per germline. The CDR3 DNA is TGTGCCAGCAGCTTAGTCACGGGCACTGAAGCTTTCTTT. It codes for CASSLVTGTEAFF.